This note documents a single TCR beta chain sequence. An end of the junction differs from the germline gene, which may be a read error. This entry is derived from a study of blood T cell repertoires in COVID-19. Background on the study: Samples of COVID-19 (acute and convalescent) were obtained from the United States, Italy and Spain. PBMCs, B-cell-depleted T cells, or T cells were the source of the cDNA or gDNA that made up the material.

Germline-derived CDR1 and CDR2 are LGHDT and YNNKEL (reference sequence). This CDR3 region has 15 residues. Patients of the Seattle cohort, enrolled during active infection, were followed longitudinally. The protocol was immunoSEQ multiplex PCR, while the TCRdb copy is restricted to in-frame clones and leaves out a portion. Of more than 200,000 clones in the sample, around 88% were seen once. This receptor was identified in a woman in her thirties with COVID-19, enrolled during active disease. J is TRBJ2-1 and V is TRBV3-1 (or the pseudogene TRBV3-2), with 8 nucleotides matching TRBD2. The material sequenced was peripheral blood. In DNA form, the CDR3 reads TGTGCCAGCAGTCAAGCGGGAGATGTCTACAATGAGCAGTTCTTC. It yields the protein CASSQAGDVYNEQFF.